One and the same sample provided the 32 T cell receptor beta chains below, sequenced in a study of cytomegalovirus exposure and HLA in healthy donors. The primer mix had 60 Vbeta and 13 Jbeta primers. The data were produced by immunoSEQ multiplex PCR, yet TCRdb's version contains in-frame clones alone and is incomplete. The sample holds some 140,000 clones, 65% to 80% seen once. The material sequenced was PBMCs. The receptors here all came from a human donor in good health.

The V and J genes are TRBV2 and TRBJ2-7; TRBD2 matches at 9 bases. The CDR3 runs 15 residues. With V trimmed by 5 bases and J by 1 base, 6 bases remained unmatched. The germline V gene encodes CDR1 SNHLY and CDR2 FYNNEI. CDR3 in amino acids: CASSLTSGPSYEQYF. CDR3 sequence (DNA): TGTGCCAGCAGTCTGACTAGCGGACCTTCCTACGAGCAGTACTTC.

In this sample, this clone turned up many times. This chain's CDR3 is CASSLVQSYEQFF. CDR3 bases: TGTGCCAGCAGCTTGGTTCAATCCTACGAGCAGTTCTTC. The rearrangement joins TRBV5-8 to TRBJ2-1; D is ambiguous. With 0 bases removed from V and 10 bases from J, the gap between germline ends came to 11 bases. Germline lookup yields CDR1 SGHTS and CDR2 YDEGEE. The CDR3 extends over 13 amino acids.

Only a few counts were recorded for this clone. V gene TRBV15 combines with J gene TRBJ1-3, with D hard to call. The CDR3 extends over 13 amino acids. Germline CDR1 is LNHNV and CDR2 is YYDKDF (reference sequence). Deletions cut 0 bases from V and 4 bases from J, with 4 bases between. Here the CDR3 reads CATSREQGNTIYF. Written as DNA, the CDR3 is TGTGCCACCAGCAGAGAGCAGGGAAACACCATATATTTT. Together with reference TRBV15 and TRBJ1-3, the CDR3 gives the full variable domain: DAMVIQNPRYQVTQFGKPVTLSCSQTLNHNVMYWYQQKSSQAPKLLFHYYDKDFNNEADTPDNFQSRRPNTSFCFLDIRSPGLGDTAMYLCATSREQGNTIYFGEGSWLTVV.

This clone has more than one count but fewer than ten. The chain links TRBV7-2 to TRBJ2-7, with 11 bases lining up with TRBD1. With V trimmed by 3 bases and J by 6 bases, 4 bases remained unmatched. Germline-derived CDR1 and CDR2 are SGHTA and FQGNSA. The CDR3 loop spans 14 amino acids. The CDR3 DNA sequence: TGTGCCAGCAGCTTCGGACAGGGGGCGGGCGAGCAGTACTTC. As protein: CASSFGQGAGEQYF.

This clone was seen just once. V and J are TRBV5-6 and TRBJ2-5; D gene uncertain. V was pared by 2 bases and J by 5 bases, with 16 bases between. This CDR3 spans 15 amino acids. Germline-derived CDR1 and CDR2 are SGHDT and YYEEEE. The CDR3 sequence is CASSLSVGSFETQYF. The CDR3 DNA is TGTGCCAGCAGCTTAAGCGTCGGATCCTTCGAGACCCAGTACTTC.

V gene TRBV6-5 combines with J gene TRBJ2-3, with 7 bases that match TRBD1. The CDR3 is made up of 15 amino acids. The germline CDR1 and CDR2 sequences are MNHEY and SVGAGI. Trimming cost V 5 bases and J 1 base; bases outside gene matches: 6. DNA of the CDR3: TGTGCCAGCAGTAAATCCGGGACAGGCACAGATACGCAGTATTTT. Protein: CASSKSGTGTDTQYF.

The gene calls are TRBV2 and TRBJ1-5; TRBD1 agrees at 8 bases. Germline values: CDR1 SNHLY, CDR2 FYNNEI. The junction had 4 bases not matched to a gene; V was cut back by 10 bases and J by 5 bases. The CDR3 spans 12 residues. The DNA of the CDR3 is TGTGCCACTGGACAGGGATATCAGCCCCAGCATTTT. Residues: CATGQGYQPQHF.

The chain uses TRBV19 and TRBJ1-2; the D gene is possibly TRBD1 (5 bases). Trimming cost V 3 bases and J 8 bases, with 10 bases left between them. The V gene's germline CDR1 is LNHDA and CDR2 SQIVND (reference sequence). The CDR3 runs to 12 residues. CDR3 bases: TGTGCCAGTAGTATTGGGGCTGCCGGCTACACCTTC. Encoded protein: CASSIGAAGYTF.

The V call is TRBV5-1, the J call TRBJ2-2; 7 bases are a match to TRBD2. Germline CDR1 is SGHRS and CDR2 is YFSETQ. V was clipped by 3 bases and J by 2 bases; unmatched bases: 4. The CDR3 contains 15 residues. The CDR3, as DNA: TGCGCCAGCAGCTCACTAGCGAGAAACACCGGGGAGCTGTTTTTT. Its translation is CASSSLARNTGELFF.

The chain recombines TRBV15 with TRBJ2-1; D may be TRBD2 (5 bases). CDR3 length: 15 residues. V was trimmed by 0 bases and J by 4 bases, leaving 10 bases between them. From germline, CDR1 is LNHNV and CDR2 YYDKDF (reference sequence). The CDR3 DNA follows: TGTGCCACCAGCAGAGACTTTCTAGCTTACAATGAGCAGTTCTTC. It specifies CATSRDFLAYNEQFF. Variable domain in full (rest from reference TRBV15 and TRBJ2-1): DAMVIQNPRYQVTQFGKPVTLSCSQTLNHNVMYWYQQKSSQAPKLLFHYYDKDFNNEADTPDNFQSRRPNTSFCFLDIRSPGLGDTAMYLCATSRDFLAYNEQFFGPGTRLTVL.

CDR3 sequence reads: CAARTGIRSGLAGVVSDTQYF. In nucleotides, the CDR3 is TGCGCCGCACGGACAGGGATCCGGTCGGGGCTAGCGGGAGTGGTTTCAGATACGCAGTATTTT. This rearrangement joins TRBV10-2 to TRBJ2-3; TRBD2 matches 10 bases. CDR1 and CDR2 from the germline V gene are WSHSY and SAAADI. The V segment lost 11 bases and the J segment 4 bases; nucleotides outside the gene matches: 30. The CDR3 is made up of 21 amino acids.

V gene TRBV7-9 combines with J gene TRBJ2-1, with D tentatively TRBD2 (6 bases). Germline V gene lookup returns CDR1 SEHNR and CDR2 FQNEAQ (reference sequence). The CDR3 consists of 12 residues. V lost 0 bases to trimming and J lost 15 bases, with 12 bases between them. CDR3 sequence (DNA): TGTGCCAGCAGCTTAGCCCCTACGGGACTGTTCTTC. Its protein is CASSLAPTGLFF.

The chain is built from TRBV7-8 and TRBJ2-7; TRBD1 matches at 9 bases. The CDR3 covers 18 residues. With V trimmed by 5 bases and J by 2 bases, 16 bases remained unmatched. Germline CDR1 reads SGHVS; CDR2 reads FQNEAQ. CDR3 loop: CASSPGGTGFYLPYEQYF. The CDR3 DNA reads as TGTGCCAGCAGCCCAGGAGGGACAGGGTTTTATTTGCCCTACGAGCAGTACTTC. Full variable domain (remainder filled in from reference TRBV7-8 and TRBJ2-7): GAGVSQSPRYKVAKRGQDVALRCDPISGHVSLFWYQQALGQGPEFLTYFQNEAQLDKSGLPSDRFFAERPEGSVSTLKIQRTQQEDSAVYLCASSPGGTGFYLPYEQYFGPGTRLTVT.

This chain joins TRBV11-3 and TRBJ1-1, with 7 bases that match TRBD1. V was pared by 5 bases and J by 1 base, with 13 bases of the junction left unmatched. This CDR3 has 17 amino acids. Germline V gives CDR1 SGHNT, CDR2 YENEEA. The CDR3 DNA reads as TGTGCCAGCAGCAAACCCCTCAGGGGGATAAGGAACACTGAAGCTTTCTTT. It codes for CASSKPLRGIRNTEAFF.

V is TRBV10-3 and J is TRBJ2-3; TRBD2 matches 11 bases. V lost 6 bases and J lost 0; bases outside the gene matches: 8. This CDR3 contains 17 residues. Germline assignment: CDR1 ENHRY and CDR2 SYGVKD. Here the CDR3 DNA reads TGTGCCATCAGCCCCGGGACTAGCGGAAAAAGCACAGATACGCAGTATTTT. Translation: CAISPGTSGKSTDTQYF.

This clone was seen a handful of times. The V gene is TRBV6-6, the J gene TRBJ1-5; possibly TRBD1 for D (6 bases). CDR1 and CDR2 from the germline V gene are MNHNY and SVGAGI (reference sequence). The CDR3 length is 14 residues. V dropped 9 bases and J dropped 2 bases, with 14 bases sitting between them. CDR3 in amino acids: CASGGGLGNQPQHF. The CDR3 DNA reads as TGTGCCAGTGGGGGGGGGCTGGGCAATCAGCCCCAGCATTTT.

The chain employs TRBV5-4 and TRBJ2-2; the D gene is possibly TRBD1 (6 bases). The germline gives CDR1 SGHNT, CDR2 YYREEE (reference sequence). The CDR3 loop spans 15 amino acids. V gave up 4 bases and J gave up 1 base, with 11 bases separating them. CDR3 nucleotide sequence: TGTGCCAGCAGCCCCAGGGGCCTGAACACCGGGGAGCTGTTTTTT. Amino acids: CASSPRGLNTGELFF.

The sample holds a few counts of this clone. The chain uses TRBV19 and TRBJ2-7; 8 positions agree with TRBD1. The CDR3 spans 14 residues. J lost 5 bases, V lost 5 bases, and 8 bases had no gene match. Germline CDR1 LNHDA, CDR2 SQIVND (reference sequence). The CDR3 DNA reads as TGTGCCAGTAGTCCCGGGACAGGTTCGCACGAGCAGTACTTC. Protein: CASSPGTGSHEQYF.

The CDR3 nucleotides are TGTGCCAGCAGTGAGACCGGGGGCTACGAGCAGTACTTC. Translating gives CASSETGGYEQYF. The genes are TRBV25-1 and TRBJ2-7, with D possibly matching TRBD2 (6 bases). Trimming took 3 bases from V and 3 from J, leaving 9 bases between them. CDR3 length: 13 amino acids. Germline V CDR1 and CDR2: MGHDK, SYGVNS.

This chain uses TRBV18 with TRBJ2-2, with no clear D. The CDR3 loop spans 14 amino acids. Trimming took off 6 bases at V and 7 bases at J, with 15 bases between the two ends. The germline CDR1 and CDR2 sequences are KGHSH and LQKENI. CDR3 bases: TGTGCCAGCTCTCCGTACATGGCCGACGGGGAGCTGTTTTTT. Translating it yields CASSPYMADGELFF.

This clone was observed a few times. CDR3 coding DNA: TGCGCCAGCAGCCAAGACGGACAGAGCTCTGGGGCCAACGTCCTGACTTTC. This sequence encodes CASSQDGQSSGANVLTF. The rearrangement uses TRBV4-3 and TRBJ2-6, with D possibly TRBD1 on 6 matching bases. The CDR3 is 17 residues long. Per the germline V gene, CDR1 is LGHNA and CDR2 is YSLEER. V was pared by 0 bases and J by 0 bases, with 9 bases between.

The J gene is TRBJ2-3, the V gene TRBV6-5; tentative D call: TRBD2 (6 bases). This CDR3 contains 13 residues. CDR1 and CDR2 (germline): MNHEY, SVGAGI. V gave up 7 bases and J gave up 1 base, with 9 bases separating them. CDR3 DNA: TGTGCCAGCACCCCGGGGGGCACAGATACGCAGTATTTT. Translating it yields CASTPGGTDTQYF.

The chain combines TRBV5-8 with TRBJ2-5; D ambiguous. The CDR3 contains 14 residues. Trimming pared 0 bases from V and 1 base from J, leaving 7 bases between. CDR1 and CDR2 (germline): SGHTS, YDEGEE. In DNA, the CDR3 is TGTGCCAGCAGCTTGGCCCAAATCCAAGAGACCCAGTACTTC. Translated, it gives CASSLAQIQETQYF.

The count of this clone is one. The rearrangement joins TRBV5-4 to TRBJ2-7; D gene uncertain. Per germline, CDR1 SGHNT and CDR2 YYREEE (reference sequence). The germline V and J ends were trimmed by 4 bases and 0 bases, with 11 bases remaining between them. The CDR3 contains 14 residues. The DNA of the CDR3 is TGTGCCAGCAGCCTTGCTCCGAGCTCCTACGAGCAGTACTTC. It codes for CASSLAPSSYEQYF.

As to this clone: This same CDR3 is encoded by further DNA sequences in the sample. The chain recombines TRBV9 with TRBJ2-7; D may be TRBD1 (6 bases). V lost 0 bases and J lost 4, with 14 bases in between. From germline, CDR1 is SGDLS and CDR2 YYNGEE. The CDR3 consists of 15 residues. CDR3 in DNA: TGTGCCAGCAGCGTAGCGGCCGGGACAAAATACGAGCAGTACTTC. Encoded protein: CASSVAAGTKYEQYF. Full variable domain (rest looked up from reference TRBV9 and TRBJ2-7): DSGVTQTPKHLITATGQRVTLRCSPRSGDLSVYWYQQSLDQGLQFLIQYYNGEERAKGNILERFSAQQFPDLHSELNLSSLELGDSALYFCASSVAAGTKYEQYFGPGTRLTVT.

This chain connects TRBV5-8 to TRBJ2-2, with D unresolved. The V and J ends lost 0 bases and 1 base respectively, with 4 bases between them. The germline V gene encodes CDR1 SGHTS and CDR2 YDEGEE. The CDR3 has 14 residues. CDR3 bases: TGTGCCAGCAGCTTGGCAGGGAACACCGGGGAGCTGTTTTTT. Its translation: CASSLAGNTGELFF.

The chain uses TRBV7-9 and TRBJ2-6; D might be TRBD2 (7 bases). The J call is in doubt because the DNA end fits TRBJ2-4 better. Germline loops: CDR1 SEHNR, CDR2 FQNEAQ (reference sequence). CDR3 length: 13 amino acids. CDR3 DNA sequence: TGTGCCAGCAGCTTAGTAGGGGGGGACATTCAGTACTTC. Its protein is CASSLVGGDIQYF.

This chain connects TRBV9 to TRBJ2-3; D is unclear. Germline values: CDR1 SGDLS, CDR2 YYNGEE. The CDR3 length is 14 residues. V lost 6 bases and J 0 bases, leaving 11 bases between the germline ends. The CDR3 bases are TGTGCCAGCACCCCGTTGTCTAGCACAGATACGCAGTATTTT. Protein product: CASTPLSSTDTQYF.

V gene TRBV7-9 combines with J gene TRBJ1-1; D is undetermined. The CDR3 is 13 residues long. V lost 4 bases, J lost 1 base, and 7 bases lay in between. CDR1 SEHNR and CDR2 FQNEAQ come from the germline V gene (reference sequence). CDR3 protein: CASSSDTNTEAFF. CDR3 bases: TGTGCCAGCAGCTCTGACACGAACACTGAAGCTTTCTTT.

The chain employs TRBV19 and TRBJ2-2; D not resolved. In germline, CDR1 is LNHDA, CDR2 SQIVND (reference sequence). Between the trimmed V and J ends, which lost 7 bases and 2 bases, there was a span of 8 bases. CDR3 size: 13 residues. CDR3 nucleotide sequence: TGTGCCAGTATAAACACCAACACCGGGGAGCTGTTTTTT. This encodes CASINTNTGELFF.

This clone was counted a single time. This chain links TRBV2 with TRBJ1-2; D is possibly TRBD1 (5 bases). CDR1 is SNHLY and CDR2 is FYNNEI in the germline V gene. The CDR3 is made up of 12 amino acids. V was clipped by 1 base and J by 8 bases, with 8 bases between them. CDR3 sequence: CASSEEGRGYTF. The CDR3 bases are TGTGCCAGCAGTGAAGAGGGGCGGGGCTACACCTTC.

The chain has TRBV27 and TRBJ2-7; 10 nucleotides align to TRBD1. Germline trimming cut 0 bases from V and 4 bases from J; bases unmatched to any gene: 3. CDR3 length: 15 amino acids. The germline gives CDR1 MNHEY, CDR2 SMNVEV (reference sequence). CDR3 in amino acids: CASSLSGTGEYEQYF. The DNA for the CDR3 is TGTGCCAGCAGTTTATCAGGGACAGGGGAATACGAGCAGTACTTC.